The 4 T cell receptor beta chains presented below share a single source sample, sequenced in a study of PD-L1 blockade in urothelial cancer. Measured with immunoSEQ multiplex PCR; TCRdb has only the in-frame clones, and not every one. The table includes some 40,000 clones, 82% detected once. The input for sequencing was PBMCs, taken around atezolizumab (anti-PD-L1) treatment. These receptors originate from a man in his fifties or sixties with urothelial cancer.

The chain has TRBV28 and TRBJ2-4; 7 bases are a match to TRBD1. This CDR3 spans 14 amino acids. The germline gives CDR1 MDHEN, CDR2 SYDVKM. V dropped 3 bases and J dropped 5; count of bases not matched to a gene: 4. CDR3 nucleotide sequence: TGTGCCAGCAGTTTCCCCGACAGGGAAAACATTCAGTACTTC. It yields the protein CASSFPDRENIQYF.

This clone has just one count. The chain recombines TRBV19 with TRBJ1-5; D remains ambiguous. Trimming left V 3 bases short and J 5 bases short, with 5 bases between. CDR1 and CDR2 (germline): LNHDA, SQIVND (reference sequence). The CDR3 has 12 amino acids. In DNA, the CDR3 is TGTGCCAGTAGTATTCGCGATCAGCCCCAGCATTTT. Translation: CASSIRDQPQHF. The full variable domain, with the rest looked up from reference TRBV19 and TRBJ1-5, is DGGITQSPKYLFRKEGQNVTLSCEQNLNHDAMYWYRQDPGQGLRLIYYSQIVNDFQKGDIAEGYSVSREKKESFPLTVTSAQKNPTAFYLCASSIRDQPQHFGDGTRLSIL.

In this sample, this clone turned up once. The rearrangement links TRBV5-1 to TRBJ1-4; weak D call: TRBD1 (6 bases). This CDR3 spans 16 amino acids. V was shortened by 7 bases and J by 4 bases, with 20 bases between the two germline ends. Germline CDR1 SGHRS, CDR2 YFSETQ. The CDR3 region has the DNA TGCGCCAGCTCACCCAGGGGATCGGATTATAATGAAAAACTGTTTTTT. This translates into CASSPRGSDYNEKLFF.

The V gene is TRBV28, the J gene TRBJ2-3, with D unresolved. The ends were cut back, 3 bases at V and 2 bases at J, with 9 bases in the middle. The CDR3 extends over 14 amino acids. Germline V lookup: CDR1 MDHEN, CDR2 SYDVKM. CDR3 loop: CASSFSGPTDTQYF. The CDR3 DNA reads as TGTGCCAGCAGTTTTTCGGGTCCCACAGATACGCAGTATTTT.